These 21 T cell receptor beta chains came from one sample sequenced in a study of human T cells and chemical hapten exposure. Specified time point: patch test 3, about 24 weeks after DPC sensitization. Treatment given: therapeutic diphenylcyclopropenone sensitization with weekly scalp DPC. MiXCR, applied by TCRdb to the RACE reads, yields one record per CDR3 protein. The table includes about 160,000 distinct CDR3 sequences, roughly a quarter detected once. The sample here was whole blood, taken in connection with sensitization to the hapten diphenylcyclopropenone (DPC). These receptors came from a woman in her late teens or twenties with alopecia areata. Some clones in this sample may be carry-over from other donors' samples.

The chain links TRBV25-1 to TRBJ2-7; TRBD2 matches 7 bases. J lost 0 bases, V lost 2 bases, and 4 bases had no gene match. Germline V lookup: CDR1 MGHDK, CDR2 SYGVNS. The CDR3 loop spans 15 amino acids. The CDR3 is CASSESGAISYEQYF. CDR3 nucleotide sequence: TGTGCCAGCAGTGAAAGCGGGGCGATCTCCTACGAGCAGTACTTC.

The chain uses TRBV25-1 and TRBJ1-5; no clear D gene. This CDR3 region has 14 residues. Germline V gives CDR1 MGHDK, CDR2 SYGVNS. Trimming removed 2 bases at V and 3 bases at J, with 8 bases between. This chain's CDR3 is CASSESGINQPQHF. CDR3 in DNA: TGTGCCAGCAGTGAAAGCGGGATCAATCAGCCCCAGCATTTT. Looking up the rest from reference TRBV25-1 and TRBJ1-5 gives the full variable domain: EADIYQTPRYLVIGTGKKITLECSQTMGHDKMYWYQQDPGMELHLIHYSYGVNSTEKGDLSSESTVSRIRTEHFPLTLESARPSHTSQYLCASSESGINQPQHFGDGTRLSIL.

The chain links TRBV2 to TRBJ2-1; maybe TRBD1 (5 bases). The germline CDR1 and CDR2 sequences are SNHLY and FYNNEI. V lost 6 bases and J 7 bases, leaving 10 bases between the germline ends. This CDR3 contains 12 residues. CDR3 DNA: TGTGCCAGCAGGGATTCAGGGAATGAGCAGTTCTTC. As protein: CASRDSGNEQFF.

This clonotype was seen a handful of times. This chain joins TRBV12-3 or TRBV12-4 and TRBJ2-7; D is undetermined. The CDR3 spans 11 residues. Trimming removed 6 bases from V and 4 bases from J, with 7 bases in between. CDR3 protein: CASRSAYEQYF. CDR3 nucleotides: TGTGCCAGCAGGTCCGCTTACGAGCAGTACTTC.

The V gene is TRBV5-1, the J gene TRBJ2-3, with 8 nucleotides matching TRBD2. This CDR3 region has 14 residues. Germline CDR1 and CDR2: SGHRS and YFSETQ. V lost 0 bases to trimming and J lost 6 bases; unmatched junction nucleotides: 3. The CDR3, as DNA: TGCGCCAGCAGCTTGGAGCGGGGGCTCGATACGCAGTATTTT. Its translation is CASSLERGLDTQYF. Based on the CDR3 plus reference TRBV5-1 and TRBJ2-3, the full variable domain is KAGVTQTPRYLIKTRGQQVTLSCSPISGHRSVSWYQQTPGQGLQFLFEYFSETQRNKGNFPGRFSGRQFSNSRSEMNVSTLELGDSALYLCASSLERGLDTQYFGPGTRLTVL.

This clonotype came up many times. This chain uses TRBV29-1 with TRBJ2-3, with TRBD1 matching 8 bases. With V trimmed by 6 bases and J by 6 bases, 8 bases remained unmatched. From germline, CDR1 is SQVTM and CDR2 ANQGSEA. The CDR3 covers 13 residues. CDR3 amino acids: CSVRDRSRDTQYF. In nucleotides, the CDR3 is TGCAGCGTCCGGGACAGGTCACGGGATACGCAGTATTTT.

V gene TRBV6-2 or TRBV6-3 combines with J gene TRBJ2-7; D uncertain. The germline V gene has CDR1 MNHEY and CDR2 SVGEGT. The CDR3 spans 11 residues. Here the CDR3 reads CDSSTFYEQYF. The CDR3 region has the DNA TGTGACAGTTCCACTTTCTACGAGCAGTACTTC.

This clonotype was detected a few times. The chain has TRBV11-1 and TRBJ2-3; no definite D call. CDR1 and CDR2 (germline): SGHAT, FQDESV (reference sequence). The CDR3 runs 13 residues. V gave up 7 bases and J gave up 0 bases, with 8 bases separating them. Written as DNA, the CDR3 is TGTGCCAGCAATCGACCTAGCACAGATACGCAGTATTTT. Protein product: CASNRPSTDTQYF.

J is TRBJ2-1 and V is TRBV29-1; D is perhaps TRBD2 (5 bases). This CDR3 comprises 12 residues. V was clipped by 2 bases and J by 7 bases, with 9 bases between them. Germline CDR1 and CDR2: SQVTM and ANQGSEA. CDR3 DNA sequence: TGCAGCGTTGAAATTCGAGGGAATGAGCAGTTCTTC. It yields the protein CSVEIRGNEQFF.

The rearrangement uses TRBV4-3 and TRBJ1-6; no reliable D call. Germline V lookup: CDR1 LGHNA, CDR2 YSLEER. This CDR3 region has 15 residues. Between the trimmed V and J ends, which lost 3 bases and 8 bases, there was a span of 14 bases. CDR3: CASSQYRLYDSPLHF. Here the CDR3 DNA reads TGCGCCAGCAGCCAGTACCGGCTTTACGATTCACCCCTCCACTTT.

The CDR3 loop is CSAIVRNTEAFF. CDR3 sequence (DNA): TGCAGCGCCATAGTTAGGAACACTGAAGCTTTCTTT. This chain links TRBV29-1 with TRBJ1-1; the D is unclear. The germline CDR1 and CDR2 sequences are SQVTM and ANQGSEA. The CDR3 contains 12 residues. Trimming took off 7 bases at V and 1 base at J, with 10 bases between the two ends. The whole variable domain, filled in from reference TRBV29-1 and TRBJ1-1, reads SAVISQKPSRDICQRGTSLTIQCQVDSQVTMMFWYRQQPGQSLTLIATANQGSEATYESGFVIDKFPISRPNLTFSTLTVSNMSPEDSSIYLCSAIVRNTEAFFGQGTRLTVV.

The chain carries TRBV29-1 and TRBJ2-3; D is possibly TRBD2 (6 bases). Trimming shortened V by 6 bases and J by 4 bases, and 11 bases separated the two germline ends. Germline CDR1 SQVTM, CDR2 ANQGSEA. The CDR3 sequence is 12 residues long. Written as DNA, the CDR3 is TGCAGCGTAAGATCGGGGGCAGATACGCAGTATTTT. The encoded protein is CSVRSGADTQYF.

This chain uses TRBV29-1 with TRBJ2-7; tentatively, D is TRBD1 or TRBD2 (5 bases each). The CDR3 spans 11 residues. The germline CDR1 and CDR2 sequences are SQVTM and ANQGSEA. With 4 bases removed from V and 6 bases from J, the gap between germline ends came to 10 bases. The DNA for the CDR3 is TGCAGCGTTGCAGGGAGAGCCGAGCAGTACTTC. Protein: CSVAGRAEQYF.

As to this clonotype: At one end the junction does not follow the germline gene, possibly because of a read error. The chain combines TRBV4-2 with TRBJ2-3; 7 bases are a match to TRBD1. This CDR3 is built from 16 residues. In germline, CDR1 is LGHNA, CDR2 YNFKEQ. The CDR3: CASSQDGGQNTDTQYF. In DNA form, the CDR3 reads TGCGCCAGCAGCCAAGATGGGGGACAGAACACAGATACGCAGTATTTT.

The rearrangement links TRBV30 to TRBJ2-2; a possible D gene is TRBD1 (5 bases). Trimming left V 4 bases short and J 1 base short, with 10 bases between. The CDR3 extends over 14 amino acids. Germline V gene data show CDR1 as GTSNPN and CDR2 as SVGIG (reference sequence). CDR3 DNA: TGTGCCTGGAAGGGGCCCCAGAACACCGGGGAGCTGTTTTTT. Protein product: CAWKGPQNTGELFF.

The rearrangement joins TRBV11-2 to TRBJ1-2; no clear D gene. V was shortened by 5 bases and J by 4 bases, with 11 bases between the two germline ends. CDR1 is SGHAT, CDR2 FQNNGV, per germline. The CDR3 contains 13 residues. The CDR3 DNA reads as TGTGCCAGCAGCCCTGACTACTCCTATGGCTACACCTTC. Its translation is CASSPDYSYGYTF.

The chain links TRBV20-1 to TRBJ2-1, with 9 bases lining up with TRBD1. Germline CDR1 and CDR2: DFQATT and SNEGSKA (reference sequence). V shed 5 bases, J shed 2 bases, and the junction held 7 bases outside the gene matches. The CDR3 has 15 residues. The CDR3 here is CSAHRDRVTYNEQFF. The CDR3 DNA sequence: TGCAGTGCTCACCGGGACAGGGTCACCTACAATGAGCAGTTCTTC.

This clonotype was picked up a small number of times. The chain carries TRBV28 and TRBJ2-7, with D unresolved. The CDR3 is 12 residues long. Trimming removed 1 base at V and 3 bases at J, with 4 bases between. From germline, CDR1 is MDHEN and CDR2 SYDVKM. CDR3 bases: TGTGCCAGCAGTTTATATGTCTACGAGCAGTACTTC. Its translation: CASSLYVYEQYF.

For the CDR3, the DNA is TGCGCCAGCAGCTTGGAACTAGCGGGCCTCTACGAGCAGTACTTC. It encodes CASSLELAGLYEQYF. The rearrangement links TRBV5-1 to TRBJ2-7, with TRBD2 matching 9 bases. V was clipped by 0 bases and J by 3 bases; unmatched bases: 4. The germline CDR1 and CDR2 sequences are SGHRS and YFSETQ. The CDR3 is made up of 15 amino acids.

This rearrangement joins TRBV6-5 to TRBJ2-7; the D gene is possibly TRBD1 (6 bases). The V and J ends lost 0 bases and 0 bases respectively, with 6 bases between them. Germline V gene sequence: CDR1 MNHEY, CDR2 SVGAGI. CDR3 length: 14 residues. This chain's CDR3 is CASSYSGGSYEQYF. The CDR3 nucleotides read TGTGCCAGCAGTTACTCAGGGGGCTCCTACGAGCAGTACTTC.

This clonotype was seen a handful of times. The chain employs TRBV4-2 and TRBJ2-3; the D is unclear. The CDR3 length is 16 residues. V was shortened by 0 bases and J by 2 bases, with 12 bases between the two germline ends. Germline assignment: CDR1 LGHNA and CDR2 YNFKEQ. The CDR3 loop is CASSQDVGEVTDTQYF. CDR3 sequence (DNA): TGTGCCAGCAGCCAAGATGTTGGGGAAGTCACAGATACGCAGTATTTT.